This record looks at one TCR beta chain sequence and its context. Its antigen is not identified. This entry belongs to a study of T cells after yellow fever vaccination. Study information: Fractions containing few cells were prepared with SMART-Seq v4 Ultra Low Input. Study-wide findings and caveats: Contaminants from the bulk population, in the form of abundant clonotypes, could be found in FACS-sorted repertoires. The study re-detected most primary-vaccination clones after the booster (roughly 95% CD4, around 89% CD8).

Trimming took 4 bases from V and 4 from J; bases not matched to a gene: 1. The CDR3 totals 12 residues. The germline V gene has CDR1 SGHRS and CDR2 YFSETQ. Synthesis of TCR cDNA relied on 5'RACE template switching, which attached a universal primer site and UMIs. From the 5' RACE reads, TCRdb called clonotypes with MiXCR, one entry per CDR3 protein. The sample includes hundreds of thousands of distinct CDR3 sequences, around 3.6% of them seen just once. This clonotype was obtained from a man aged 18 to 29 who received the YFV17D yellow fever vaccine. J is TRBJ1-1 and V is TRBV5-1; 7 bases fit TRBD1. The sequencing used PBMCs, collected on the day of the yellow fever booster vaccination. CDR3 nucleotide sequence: TGCGCCAGCAGCGGGGACAGCACTGAAGCTTTCTTT. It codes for CASSGDSTEAFF.